This TCR beta chain appears in the sequencing data of a study of T cell clonality in common variable immunodeficiency. Study outcomes and limitations: Common variable immunodeficiency TCR beta sequences reportedly had fewer deletions and N-nucleotide insertions.

Germline-derived CDR1 and CDR2 are SGHRS and YFSETQ. The ends were cut back, 6 bases at V and 1 base at J, with 10 bases in the middle. The CDR3 contains 13 residues. Assay used: immunoSEQ multiplex PCR; TCRdb lists only in-frame clones, some missing. The sample holds approximately 28,000 clones, and no clone turns up only once. This clone was seen ten or more times. The antigen is not known. The read comes to an end 3 residues before the CDR3 does, leaving the germline J gene to fill in the end. The sequence derives from a human donor with common variable immunodeficiency. This chain uses TRBV5-1 with TRBJ1-2; possible D gene TRBD1, 6 bases. The source material was peripheral blood mononuclear cells. The sequenced part of the CDR3 DNA is TGCGCCAGCACGACAGGAGGTAACTATGGC. Amino acid sequence: CASTTGGNYG. The whole CDR3 region reads CASTTGGNYGYTF.